This TCR beta chain was profiled in a study of blood T cell repertoires in COVID-19. CDR1 and CDR2 from the germline V gene are SQVTM and ANQGSEA. There are 12 residues in the CDR3. V was clipped by 8 bases and J by 6 bases, with 14 bases between them. Exposed enrollees encountered a COVID-19 case at some point within 2 weeks before study entry. Measured with immunoSEQ multiplex PCR; TCRdb has only the in-frame clones, and not every one. The profile shows roughly 270,000 clones, approximately 82% of them singletons. This receptor was taken from a man in his forties who had been exposed to COVID-19. Material for sequencing was PBMCs or T cells enriched from blood (not recorded which). The V call is TRBV29-1, the J call TRBJ1-5, with D possibly TRBD1 on 6 matching bases. The CDR3 DNA reads TGCAGCTGGGGGCAGCGGTGTCAGCCCCAGCATTTT. Encoded protein: CSWGQRCQPQHF.